The present TCR beta chain was sequenced within a study of cytomegalovirus exposure and HLA in healthy donors (dated by TCRdb to about 2017). Regarding the complete study: An earlier analysis of approximately 640 of the donors reported 250 to 300 Gb of sequence data and 117 million unique TCR beta sequences from 150 million to 200 million T cells. The T cell repertoires of around 730 subjects were profiled by immunosequencing and related to cytomegalovirus serostatus. Both class I and class II loci were covered by HLA typing, at four-digit resolution. Across approximately 400 genotyped donors of the cohort, an average of approximately 220,000 unique TCR beta nucleotide sequences per donor were sequenced, and roughly 18% of those sequences were non-productive. To predict cytomegalovirus infection status, the study brought together high-throughput TCR immunosequencing, statistical association of individual TCRs with disease status, and machine learning. Of the roughly 390 genotyped donors, 70% to 90% were placed in the genetic ancestry cluster associated with self-reported Caucasian donors. About 300 gigabases of sequencing data and 70 million to 85 million unique TCR sequences were included in an early release covering under 650 HLA-typed donors. The study was designed to test whether signatures of past pathogen exposure could be identified by cataloging public T cell receptors. Because of strong linkage in the cohort, roughly five DR-DQ haplotypes were treated as single units for association and clustering. An earlier analysis of approximately 500 of the donors applied high-throughput TCR beta sequencing to assess whether each TCR beta V gene segment acted as functional or pseudogenic. Donor age, sex, ethnicity and CMV serostatus were compiled alongside the repertoire data. A later genetic analysis took genome-wide SNP genotypes for about three fifths of the 666 donors and used that subset as a discovery cohort. Every repertoire in the discovery cohort had been generated on one and the same sequencing platform. Besides the first cohort of hundreds of subjects, a separate validation cohort made up of over 95 different subjects was used. To study patterns of TCR occurrence, a later analysis re-analyzed previously published TCR beta repertoires from several hundred donors and added high-resolution HLA genotyping. The number of typed donors differed by locus: about 629-630 for A, B, C, DRB1 and DQB1; 522 for DQA1; 606 for DPA1; and some 450 for DPB1. The later analysis used no new phenotypic data to find candidate immune exposures, relying instead on TCR beta sequences and their occurrence across donors. General study outcomes and caveats: Some IMGT-functional V segments, including TRBV6-2 and TRBV6-3, could not be told apart with the 87-base-pair reads, so those segments were excluded. Assigning TCR associations to individual alleles was difficult when HLA alleles, especially DR and DQ, strongly co-occurred. Correlated functional status among segregating V segments might be attributable to linkage disequilibrium, but an unknown experimental factor could not be ruled out. A later analysis reported that several top co-occurrence clusters appeared linked to parvovirus B19, influenza, CMV and Epstein-Barr virus. A further reported finding was that TCR beta sequences accurately predicted the HLA-A and HLA-B alleles for most subjects in the first cohort. Because HLA typing was unavailable for some donors at each locus, only the typed subset was used in association tests. In an earlier analysis of over 550 of the donors, most TCR beta V segments were observed in productive rearrangements about 87% or about 30% of the time, broadly matching IMGT annotations. According to the authors, the approach could potentially be generalized to other disease states and immunological phenotypes. Compared with equally common non-associated chains, HLA-associated TCR beta chains in a later analysis were more clonally expanded and had lower generation probabilities. The only immune exposure information available for the cohort was CMV serostatus. Across donors, most TCR sequences were observed very rarely, whereas some public TCRs were present in many individuals. Roughly uniform sequencing depth across donors was assumed in presence/absence analyses, although this assumption may not hold. Because counts were too low, about 18 rarely observed V segments, including chromosome 9 orphons, were excluded from the earlier analysis of under 650 of the donors. In a later analysis, TCR association rates were found to vary across HLA loci, with the most associated TCRs seen for DRB1 alleles and the fewest for HLA-C alleles. The classifier was reported to diagnose cytomegalovirus status with high specificity and sensitivity in both the original and validation cohorts. A total of 164 TCR beta chains were listed by the study as associated with cytomegalovirus. In a later analysis, about 17,000 TCR beta sequences were associated with specific HLA alleles at a false discovery rate of 0.05. A group of highly shared sequence variants was considered likely to be a technical artifact of the sequencing pipeline. A few of the identified cytomegalovirus-associated TCR beta chains were confirmed in vitro to be specific for cytomegalovirus antigens. An association between a missense DCLRE1C variant and V-gene and J-gene trimming of TCR beta chains was found in a later genetic analysis and replicated in an independent cohort. Only TCR beta chains were sequenced in this cohort, and the absence of alpha or paired-chain data limited detectable features. According to a later analysis, most CMV-associated TCR beta chains appeared to be HLA-restricted, and the HLA associations seemed to be driven largely by CMV exposure. Compared with the roughly 670-donor mean, donors in an Asian-associated ancestry cluster had fewer N-insertions in productive TCRs, according to a later genetic analysis.

On this clone itself: Its antigen specificity is not known. No much larger clone is present one base from it, and per-base qualities are unavailable.

The cohort consisted of fewer than 700 healthy bone marrow donors. All cohort members were sampled while nominally healthy, although unrecorded immune exposures were likely present. The donor was CMV seronegative and was included in the group of a few hundred seronegative cohort members. A peripheral blood sample was provided by each donor, and peripheral blood mononuclear cells were used for TCR beta sequencing. Genomic DNA extraction from the blood cell samples was performed with the Qiagen DNeasy Blood Extraction Kit. To prepare the library, the immunoSEQ multiplex PCR assay was applied. A mixture of 60 forward primers for TCR Vbeta segments and 13 reverse primers for TCR Jbeta segments was used in the multiplex PCR. The CDR3 region of rearranged TCR beta genes was amplified from genomic DNA with a multiplex PCR assay. Amplified TCR beta libraries were sequenced as 87-base-pair reads on the Illumina HiSeq System. In the authors' own workflow: In a later analysis, 70 million to 95 million unique TCR beta chains were counted across the roughly 610 repertoires, and around 11 million of these chains were shared by at least two donors. Raw reads were error-corrected and collapsed into unique sequences with a nearest-neighbor algorithm that merged closely related sequences to remove PCR and sequencing errors. V, D and J gene segments were assigned by aligning CDR3 sequences to IMGT reference sequences. For a sequence to be retained, a match of at least six nucleotides was required to both a V gene segment and a J gene segment. Rearrangements were called productive when the CDR3 lacked stop codons and stayed in frame with V and J; all others were non-productive. CDR3 was defined according to IMGT convention as the region running from the second conserved V-encoded cysteine to the conserved J-encoded phenylalanine. The earlier analysis of about 570 of the donors excluded any sequence lacking an unambiguous match to a single V gene segment. An earlier analysis of 587 of the donors called V segments functional above 56.7% productive rearrangements and segregating when the between-donor standard deviation exceeded 5%. A statistical classification framework was built to diagnose cytomegalovirus status from the catalog of TCR beta chain sequences. V and J gene assignment, in a later analysis, came from comparing TCR nucleotide sequences with IMGT/GENE-DB human TR gene sequences. Using the TCRdist pipeline, a later analysis assigned CDR3 sequences along with most-parsimonious VDJ recombination scenarios. A later analysis defined each TCR beta chain by its CDR3 amino acid sequence plus V-gene family, and excluded reads lacking a unique V-gene family. As a way to deal with suspected cross-contamination and a sequencing artifact, a later analysis dropped 592 nucleotide sequences that were highly shared and had low generation probability. A later analysis calculated a clonal expansion index for each public chain from normalized within-repertoire ranks of inferred template counts. A later analysis computed generation probabilities with a VDJ recombination model fitted to out-of-frame rearrangements, and checked the results against IGoR. A later analysis scored TCR-TCR, TCR-HLA and TCR-CMV co-occurrence with hypergeometric tests, applying a repertoire-size bias correction to TCR pairs. To estimate false discovery rates, a later analysis permuted the HLA or CMV assignments 20 times. In a later analysis, co-occurring TCRs were grouped with DBSCAN, and TCRdist sequence similarity was added when clustering was performed within HLA-allele-positive subsets. Repertoires with fewer than 30,000 or more than 120,000 public chains, plus five repertoires with anomalous nucleotide sharing, were excluded from co-occurrence clustering. The table was pulled from immuneACCESS by TCRdb, which kept in-frame rearrangements only. Such tables lose some clones; where checked, under half of the loss comes from unresolved V genes, and the rest has no known cause. D and trimming come from the DNA, and the V and J calls and clone size come from that table. The sample contains approximately 190,000 clones, about 89% of them found a single time. Around 1.4% of the sample is held by the ten biggest clonotypes.

CDR1 and CDR2, looked up from the germline V gene, are SGDLS and YYNGEE. Trimming accounts for 3 bases at V and 4 bases at J, while the number of junction bases matched to no gene is 11. The CDR3 runs 16 residues from the cysteine to the phenylalanine. Just CDR3 DNA is preserved here, 48 bases in frame from base 1. This receptor chain uses TRBV9 and TRBJ1-2, with TRBD1 identical over 8 junction bases. The sample consisted of PBMCs. The origin of this receptor is a man aged 25-45 years in good health and CMV-seronegative. The nucleotides are TGTGCCAGCAGCGAACCCGCAGGGGGCTCCTCCTATGGCTACACCTTC. Its protein reads: CASSEPAGGSSYGYTF.